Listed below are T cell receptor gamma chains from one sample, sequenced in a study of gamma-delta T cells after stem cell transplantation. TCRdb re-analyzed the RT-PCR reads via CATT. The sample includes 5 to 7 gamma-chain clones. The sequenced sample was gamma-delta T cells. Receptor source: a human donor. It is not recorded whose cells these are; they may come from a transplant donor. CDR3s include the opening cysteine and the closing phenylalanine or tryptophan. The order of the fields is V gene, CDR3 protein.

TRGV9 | CALWEVGELGKKIKVF
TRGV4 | CATWDGRRKSDWIKTF